The clone carrying this T cell receptor beta chain was observed once. Its specificity is not known. These data come from a study of blood T cells in healthy people across ages. Notes on the study in general: Roughly linear declines in TCR beta diversity per million T cells occurred with age. Long-lived donors carried more naive CD4+ cells and greater diversity than aged donors.

Unmatched junction bases numbered 11, after V lost 1 base and J lost 4 bases. CDR1 is SEHNR, CDR2 FQNEAQ, per germline (reference sequence). The CDR3 has 17 residues. Next came a second PCR, run for roughly 6 to 11 cycles, which used a sample-barcoded 5' primer along with a J-beta primer mix. MiXCR, run by TCRdb on the 5' RACE reads, gives a single entry per CDR3 protein. This sample has 450,000 to 700,000 distinct CDR3 sequences, with 27% found just once. This sequence originates from a woman between 65 and 79 years old in good health. The sequenced sample was blood. The chain couples TRBV7-9 to TRBJ2-3, with TRBD2 matching over 7 bases. The CDR3 nucleotides read TGTGCCAGCAGCTTAGTCGTGGGCGGGGGTGTCGCAGATACGCAGTATTTT. Its translation is CASSLVVGGGVADTQYF. Full variable domain (rest looked up from reference TRBV7-9 and TRBJ2-3): DTGVSQNPRHKITKRGQNVTFRCDPISEHNRLYWYRQTLGQGPEFLTYFQNEAQLEKSRLLSDRFSAERPKGSFSTLEIQRTEQGDSAMYLCASSLVVGGGVADTQYFGPGTRLTVL.